The T cell receptor beta chain under discussion was sequenced for a study of shared clonotypes between healthy human individuals. General study findings and limits: Rarefaction demonstrated incomplete sorted-subset sequencing despite large depth.

The CDR3 is made up of 13 amino acids. Trimming shortened V by 1 base and J by 6 bases, and 6 bases separated the two germline ends. Looked up from germline, CDR1 is SGHTA and CDR2 is FQGNSA. In regard to this clone: The antigen remains unidentified.

The table came from immunoSEQ multiplex PCR; TCRdb's copy has only in-frame clones and leaves some out. The table has 1 million to 1.3 million clones, around 78% seen once. The chain combines TRBV7-2 with TRBJ2-2; D is uncertain. This receptor was taken from a man between 18 and 29 years old in good health. Some clones in this sample may be carry-over from other donors' samples. The sequencing sample was made of memory CD4+ T cells from PBMCs. Specified subset: CD45RA-negative fraction. The CDR3 loop reads CASSLVGAGELFF. CDR3 nucleotides: TGTGCCAGCAGCTTAGTTGGGGCCGGGGAGCTGTTTTTT.